Listed here is a single T cell receptor beta chain. Using immunoSEQ multiplex PCR, the repertoire was profiled, and TCRdb retains in-frame clones only, with some absent. The sample records approximately 220,000 clones, 70% to 90% being singletons. The sample is drawn from a study of blood T cell repertoires in COVID-19. The V segment lost 1 base and the J segment 6 bases; nucleotides outside the gene matches: 6. The CDR3 spans 16 residues. Per the germline V gene, CDR1 is MGHDK and CDR2 is SYGVNS. The sequencing input was PBMCs or T cells enriched from blood (not recorded which). V usage is TRBV25-1 and J usage is TRBJ2-2; 9 bases match TRBD1. This TCR was sampled from a middle-aged woman with acute COVID-19. CDR3 in amino acids: CASSESTGGRAGELFF. DNA for the CDR3: TGTGCCAGCAGTGAATCCACAGGGGGCAGGGCCGGGGAGCTGTTTTTT. The entire variable domain, with the rest obtained from reference TRBV25-1 and TRBJ2-2, is as follows: EADIYQTPRYLVIGTGKKITLECSQTMGHDKMYWYQQDPGMELHLIHYSYGVNSTEKGDLSSESTVSRIRTEHFPLTLESARPSHTSQYLCASSESTGGRAGELFFGEGSRLTVL.